The rows below give T cell receptor beta chains drawn from one sample of a study of blood T cell repertoires in COVID-19. The assay was immunoSEQ multiplex PCR, and TCRdb's table has in-frame clones only and misses some. The sample lists over 100,000 clones; around 88% were seen once. The sample was peripheral blood. Receptors originate from a man between 50 and 59 years old with acute or convalescent COVID-19. The CDR3 runs from the conserved cysteine through the conserved F or W. The order of the fields is J gene, V gene, D gene, clone size, CDR3 DNA, CDR3 protein. A D gene is named only where the DNA matches it firmly. Clone sizes are given selectively: once, few, many, or a class where the clone is expanded.

J gene: TRBJ1-2
V gene: TRBV7-9
D gene: NA
clone size: NA
CDR3 DNA: TGTGCCAGCAGCCCCGAGGGAGGGGAAGAAGGCTACACCTTC
CDR3 protein: CASSPEGGEEGYTF

J gene: TRBJ1-2
V gene: TRBV7-2
D gene: TRBD1
clone size: NA
CDR3 DNA: TGTGCCAGAGAGCAATTGGCAGGGGGCTATGGCTACACCTTC
CDR3 protein: CAREQLAGGYGYTF

J gene: TRBJ1-6
V gene: TRBV5-6
D gene: TRBD1
clone size: NA
CDR3 DNA: TGTGCCAGCAGCTTGGGAACCGGGACAGGGGATTCACCCCTCCACTTT
CDR3 protein: CASSLGTGTGDSPLHF

J gene: TRBJ2-1
V gene: TRBV7-9
D gene: TRBD2
clone size: NA
CDR3 DNA: TGTGCCAGCAGCCCTGGGGGAGGGAGGGCCCTCGGTGAGCAGTTCTTC
CDR3 protein: CASSPGGGRALGEQFF

J gene: TRBJ1-5
V gene: TRBV4-1
D gene: NA
clone size: NA
CDR3 DNA: TGCGCCAGCAGCCATGAGGGAGGGCTTGGGCCCCAGCATTTT
CDR3 protein: CASSHEGGLGPQHF

J gene: TRBJ2-5
V gene: TRBV7-2
D gene: NA
clone size: NA
CDR3 DNA: TGTGCCAGCAGCTCAAAAGACAGATTAGAACAAGAGACCCAGTACTTC
CDR3 protein: CASSSKDRLEQETQYF

J gene: TRBJ1-5
V gene: TRBV24-1
D gene: NA
clone size: NA
CDR3 DNA: TGTGCCACCAGTAGGGCAGGGGTATACAATCAGCCCCAGCATTTT
CDR3 protein: CATSRAGVYNQPQHF

J gene: TRBJ1-6
V gene: TRBV28
D gene: TRBD1
clone size: once
CDR3 DNA: TGTGCCAGCAGGAGCGGGACAGGGGGATCACCCCTCCACTTT
CDR3 protein: CASRSGTGGSPLHF

J gene: TRBJ1-5
V gene: TRBV12-3/TRBV12-4
D gene: NA
clone size: NA
CDR3 DNA: TGTGCCAGCAGTTCCTCACTTGGTCAGCCCCAGCATTTT
CDR3 protein: CASSSSLGQPQHF

J gene: TRBJ2-2
V gene: TRBV7-9
D gene: NA
clone size: NA
CDR3 DNA: TGTGCCAGCAGTTCTAGGGGATCCGGGGAGCTGTTTTTT
CDR3 protein: CASSSRGSGELFF

J gene: TRBJ1-5
V gene: TRBV28
D gene: TRBD1
clone size: once
CDR3 DNA: TGTGCCAGCAGTATAGACAGGGGGCTTCAGCCCCAGCATTTT
CDR3 protein: CASSIDRGLQPQHF

J gene: TRBJ1-5
V gene: TRBV5-8
D gene: NA
clone size: NA
CDR3 DNA: TGTGCCAGCAGCTCGGGCAGGGCTAATCAGCCCCAGCATTTT
CDR3 protein: CASSSGRANQPQHF

J gene: TRBJ1-1
V gene: TRBV5-1
D gene: TRBD1
clone size: NA
CDR3 DNA: TGCGCCAGCAGATTTGGACAGGCCACTGAAGCTTTCTTT
CDR3 protein: CASRFGQATEAFF

J gene: TRBJ2-1
V gene: TRBV7-3
D gene: TRBD2
clone size: NA
CDR3 DNA: TGTGCCAGCAGCTTATTGGCGGGGGACTACAATGAGCAGTTCTTC
CDR3 protein: CASSLLAGDYNEQFF

J gene: TRBJ2-7
V gene: TRBV7-2
D gene: NA
clone size: NA
CDR3 DNA: TGTGCCAGCAGCTTAGACGCCCGGTCCACCGAGCAGTACTTC
CDR3 protein: CASSLDARSTEQYF

J gene: TRBJ2-2
V gene: TRBV24-1
D gene: TRBD2
clone size: NA
CDR3 DNA: TGTGCCACCTCAACGGGGGGGCTTGGGGCCGGGGAGCTGTTTTTT
CDR3 protein: CATSTGGLGAGELFF

J gene: TRBJ2-6
V gene: TRBV27
D gene: NA
clone size: NA
CDR3 DNA: TGTGCCAGCAGGCGGTTCGACGGGGCCAACGTCCTGACTTTC
CDR3 protein: CASRRFDGANVLTF

J gene: TRBJ1-5
V gene: TRBV27
D gene: NA
clone size: NA
CDR3 DNA: TGTGCCAGCAGTTTAACAGGGCACCTTAGCAATCAGCCCCAGCATTTT
CDR3 protein: CASSLTGHLSNQPQHF

J gene: TRBJ1-2
V gene: TRBV3-1/TRBV3-2
D gene: NA
clone size: NA
CDR3 DNA: TGTGCCAGCAGCCAAGCGGCCGGGCAGGGTAACTATGGCTACACCTTC
CDR3 protein: CASSQAAGQGNYGYTF

J gene: TRBJ2-7
V gene: TRBV5-1
D gene: NA
clone size: NA
CDR3 DNA: TGCGCCAGCAGCTTGGCAGAGGGCCCGGGCGAGCAGTACTTC
CDR3 protein: CASSLAEGPGEQYF

J gene: TRBJ1-1
V gene: TRBV2
D gene: TRBD1
clone size: NA
CDR3 DNA: TGTGCCAGCAGCCGACAGGGGGAGACTGAAGCTTTCTTT
CDR3 protein: CASSRQGETEAFF

J gene: TRBJ1-5
V gene: TRBV19
D gene: TRBD1
clone size: NA
CDR3 DNA: TGTGCCAGTAGTCTAGGCGAGGGGGCAGGGAACTCTCAGCCCCAGCATTTT
CDR3 protein: CASSLGEGAGNSQPQHF

J gene: TRBJ1-5
V gene: TRBV28
D gene: TRBD1
clone size: NA
CDR3 DNA: TGTGCCAGCAGCTACACAGGGACAGGGAATCGGGGCAATCAGCCCCAGCATTTT
CDR3 protein: CASSYTGTGNRGNQPQHF